This T cell receptor beta chain originates from a study of control samples from healthy donors and cancer patients. Trimming shortened V by 4 bases and J by 0 bases, and 11 bases separated the two germline ends. Looked up from germline, CDR1 is MDHEN and CDR2 is SYDVKM. The CDR3 runs 15 residues. This table comes from immunoSEQ multiplex PCR, and its TCRdb copy is limited to in-frame clones, with some not included. The data show about 150,000 clones, around 90% seen once. This TCR came from a man between 18 and 35 years old in good health. The sequencing sample was made of blood. This chain connects TRBV28 to TRBJ2-3; D call uncertain. This CDR3 is CASSSAASSTDTQYF. CDR3 coding DNA: TGTGCCAGCAGTTCTGCGGCCTCAAGCACAGATACGCAGTATTTT. The variable domain in full, with the rest retrieved from reference TRBV28 and TRBJ2-3, is DVKVTQSSRYLVKRTGEKVFLECVQDMDHENMFWYRQDPGLGLRLIYFSYDVKMKEKGDIPEGYSVSREKKERFSLILESASTNQTSMYLCASSSAASSTDTQYFGPGTRLTVL.